This TCR beta chain is drawn from a study of blood T cells in healthy people across ages. Together with a sample-barcoded 5' primer, a J-beta primer mix was included in a second PCR lasting roughly 6 to 12 cycles. TCRdb passed the 5' RACE reads through MiXCR, listing each CDR3 protein once. The sample consists of 540,000 or so distinct CDR3 sequences, approximately 25% of them appearing once. Germline V gene lookup returns CDR1 MDHEN and CDR2 SYDVKM. V was cut by 8 bases and J by 6 bases, with 7 bases left in between. This CDR3 is 11 amino acids long. The sample was also linked to a second study, of T cells of mothers and their children. That study adds: Three healthy Caucasian mothers, along with their six children, served as the donors.

This TCR derives from a boy younger than 18 in good health. This chain connects TRBV28 to TRBJ2-2; D ambiguous. Sequencing was carried out using blood. The CDR3 region has the DNA TGTGCCAGCTCTATACCCGGGGAGCTGTTTTTT. This encodes CASSIPGELFF.